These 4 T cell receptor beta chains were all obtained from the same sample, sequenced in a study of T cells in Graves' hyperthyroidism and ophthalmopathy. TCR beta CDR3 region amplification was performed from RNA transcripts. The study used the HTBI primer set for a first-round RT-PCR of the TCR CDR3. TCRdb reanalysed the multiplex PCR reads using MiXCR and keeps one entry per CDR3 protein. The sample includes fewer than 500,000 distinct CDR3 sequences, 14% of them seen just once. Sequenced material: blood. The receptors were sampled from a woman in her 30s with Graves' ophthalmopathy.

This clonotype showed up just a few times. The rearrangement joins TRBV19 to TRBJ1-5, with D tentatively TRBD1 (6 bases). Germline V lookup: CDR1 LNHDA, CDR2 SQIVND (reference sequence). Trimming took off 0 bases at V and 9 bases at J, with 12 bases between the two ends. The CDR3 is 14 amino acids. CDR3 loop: CASSIDLQGWPQHF. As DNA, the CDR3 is TGTGCCAGTAGTATAGATCTTCAGGGGTGGCCCCAGCATTTT.

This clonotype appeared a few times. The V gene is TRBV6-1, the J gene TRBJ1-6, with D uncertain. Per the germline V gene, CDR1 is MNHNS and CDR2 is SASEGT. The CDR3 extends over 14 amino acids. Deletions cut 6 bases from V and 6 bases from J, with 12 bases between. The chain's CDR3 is CASRSPNFNSPLHF. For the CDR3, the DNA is TGTGCCAGCAGATCCCCGAACTTTAATTCACCCCTCCACTTT.

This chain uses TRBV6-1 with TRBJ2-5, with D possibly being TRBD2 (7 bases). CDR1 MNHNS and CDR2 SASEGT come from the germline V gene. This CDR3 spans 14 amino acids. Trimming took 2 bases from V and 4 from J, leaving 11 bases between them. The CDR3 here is CASSEFAGAETQYF. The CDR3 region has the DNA TGTGCCAGCAGTGAATTCGCGGGGGCAGAGACCCAGTACTTC.

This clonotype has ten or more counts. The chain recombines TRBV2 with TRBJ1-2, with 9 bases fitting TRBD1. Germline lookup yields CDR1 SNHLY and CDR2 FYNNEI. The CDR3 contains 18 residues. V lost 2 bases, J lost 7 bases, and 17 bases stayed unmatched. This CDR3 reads CASSELSVTGDRVRGYTF. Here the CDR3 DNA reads TGTGCCAGCAGTGAACTATCGGTAACCGGGGACAGGGTTCGTGGCTACACCTTC.